In its sample, the clone carrying this T cell receptor beta chain was seen many times. Unique molecular identifiers tagged the TCRbeta library. TCRdb processed the PCR reads anew with MiXCR; each CDR3 protein has one entry. The sample lists 70,000 or so distinct CDR3 sequences; 9.5% to 13% were seen once. This sample is part of a study of T-cell reconstitution after alpha-beta-depleted transplantation in children. Per germline, CDR1 LNHDA and CDR2 SQIVND (reference sequence). This CDR3 has 15 amino acids. V shed 5 bases, J shed 7 bases, and the junction held 10 bases outside the gene matches. The rearrangement links TRBV19 to TRBJ2-2; TRBD1 agrees at 7 bases. The source was PBMCs, collected before TCRalphabeta/CD19-depleted stem cell transplant. This sequence originates from a boy younger than 18 with acute myeloid leukemia, due to receive a stem cell transplant. CDR3: CASSFQGDRIGELFF. Written as DNA, the CDR3 is TGTGCCAGTAGTTTCCAGGGGGATCGGATCGGGGAGCTGTTTTTT.